Below, 29 T cell receptor beta chains from the same sample are listed, as sequenced in a study of human T cells and chemical hapten exposure. Time point meaning: patch test 2, 6 weeks after DPC sensitization. Stated treatment: therapeutic diphenylcyclopropenone sensitization with weekly scalp DPC. TCRdb passed the RACE reads through MiXCR, listing each CDR3 protein once. The table includes about 84,000 distinct CDR3 sequences, about 10% detected once. The sample consisted of whole blood, taken in connection with sensitization to the hapten diphenylcyclopropenone (DPC). Receptor source: a woman between 50 and 59 years old with alopecia areata. Some clones in this sample may be carry-over from other donors' samples.

This clonotype was picked up many times. The chain employs TRBV6-6 and TRBJ2-2; 12 bases agree with TRBD1. J lost 6 bases, V lost 11 bases, and 16 bases had no gene match. Germline V gene data show CDR1 as MNHNY and CDR2 as SVGAGI (reference sequence). The CDR3 contains 17 residues. CDR3 coding DNA: TGTGCCGCTCACAAATTCCGGGACAGGGGGCTCGCCGGGGAGCTGTTTTTT. This gives the protein CAAHKFRDRGLAGELFF.

This clonotype was recorded many times. The chain is built from TRBV21-1 and TRBJ1-3. TRBV21-1 is a known pseudogene. CDR3 length equals 16 residues. DNA of the CDR3: TGTGCCAGCAGCAAGTTGACGGATAGCTCTGGAAACACCATATATTTT. This translates into CASSKLTDSSGNTIYF.

This clonotype has a count of ten or more. The chain couples TRBV18 to TRBJ2-3; no firm D call. This CDR3 region has 15 residues. V lost 7 bases to trimming and J lost 0 bases, with 14 bases between them. From germline, CDR1 is KGHSH and CDR2 LQKENI. The CDR3 bases are TGTGCCAGCTATAAGTCTCGCGCAAGCACAGATACGCAGTATTTT. Its translation is CASYKSRASTDTQYF. Together with reference TRBV18 and TRBJ2-3, the CDR3 gives the full variable domain: NAGVMQNPRHLVRRRGQEARLRCSPMKGHSHVYWYRQLPEEGLKFMVYLQKENIIDESGMPKERFSAEFPKEGPSILRIQQVVRGDSAAYFCASYKSRASTDTQYFGPGTRLTVL.

V and J are TRBV6-1 and TRBJ2-1, with a possible D match to TRBD2 (6 bases). The CDR3 length is 16 residues. V dropped 6 bases and J dropped 1 base, with 16 bases sitting between them. In germline, CDR1 is MNHNS, CDR2 SASEGT. CDR3 sequence reads: CASRSSLAVSYNEQFF. The CDR3 nucleotides read TGTGCCAGCAGATCCTCCTTAGCGGTATCCTACAATGAGCAGTTCTTC.

The chain recombines TRBV27 with TRBJ2-2; 9 nucleotides match TRBD1. This CDR3 is built from 14 residues. Germline-derived CDR1 and CDR2 are MNHEY and SMNVEV (reference sequence). V shed 6 bases, J shed 6 bases, and the junction held 5 bases outside the gene matches. The CDR3 sequence: CASSPDRGPGELFF. Here the CDR3 DNA reads TGTGCCAGCAGCCCGGACAGGGGTCCCGGGGAGCTGTTTTTT.

To note about this clonotype: One end of the junction does not line up with germline, which may come from a read error. This rearrangement joins TRBV11-2 to TRBJ1-1, with D uncertain. CDR3 length: 13 residues. The germline V gene encodes CDR1 SGHAT and CDR2 FQNNGV. The CDR3 nucleotides read TGTGCCGGCAGCTTCGCAGTGAACACTGAAGCTTTCTTT. This encodes CAGSFAVNTEAFF.

Remarks on this clonotype: A much bigger clone sits one base away, suggesting this may be a read error. The chain carries TRBV7-2 and TRBJ2-3; no firm D call. CDR1 and CDR2 from the germline V gene are SGHTA and FQGNSA. The CDR3 contains 11 residues. Trimming took 4 bases from V and 4 from J, leaving 3 bases between them. The CDR3, as DNA: TGTGCCAGCAGCTCGGCAGATACGCAGTATTTT. Translated: CASSSADTQYF.

This clonotype was seen repeatedly, ten times or more. The CDR3 reads CASWSDTEAFF. The CDR3 DNA reads TGTGCCAGCTGGTCGGACACTGAAGCTTTCTTT. The J gene is TRBJ1-1, the V gene TRBV28; D gene uncertain. Trimming took off 8 bases at V and 3 bases at J, with 7 bases between the two ends. The germline V gene encodes CDR1 MDHEN and CDR2 SYDVKM. The CDR3 spans 11 residues.

The V gene is TRBV20-1, the J gene TRBJ2-1; D uncertain. Germline CDR1 is DFQATT and CDR2 is SNEGSKA (reference sequence). V lost 1 base and J 9 bases, leaving 19 bases between the germline ends. The CDR3 contains 15 residues. CDR3 sequence (DNA): TGCAGTGCTAGAGCAGGCGACTCCCCCTCCGGTGAGCAGTTCTTC. It encodes CSARAGDSPSGEQFF.

The sample holds a few counts of this clonotype. This chain uses TRBV29-1 with TRBJ1-6; a possible D gene is TRBD1 (5 bases). Per germline, CDR1 SQVTM and CDR2 ANQGSEA. This CDR3 comprises 14 residues. V was shortened by 4 bases and J by 6 bases, with 13 bases between the two germline ends. The CDR3 here is CSVAERDGNSPLHF. The CDR3 DNA sequence: TGCAGCGTTGCTGAAAGGGACGGTAATTCACCCCTCCACTTT.

V usage is TRBV5-6 and J usage is TRBJ2-3, with a tentative D call TRBD1 (5 bases). The CDR3 runs to 15 residues. The germline V gene encodes CDR1 SGHDT and CDR2 YYEEEE. V was clipped by 1 base and J by 4 bases, with 13 bases between them. The CDR3 loop is CASSLWGGASDTQYF. CDR3 nucleotide sequence: TGTGCCAGCAGCTTGTGGGGCGGTGCCTCAGATACGCAGTATTTT.

This clonotype was counted between two and nine times. The rearrangement links TRBV7-9 to TRBJ1-2; weak D call: TRBD1 (5 bases). Per the germline V gene, CDR1 is SEHNR and CDR2 is FQNEAQ (reference sequence). This CDR3 is 15 amino acids long. Trimming left V 1 base short and J 4 bases short, with 13 bases between. CDR3 coding DNA: TGTGCCAGCAGCTTAGTGCACGGGGCACGCTATGGCTACACCTTC. This translates into CASSLVHGARYGYTF.

This clonotype was detected many times. The chain has TRBV28 and TRBJ2-4; TRBD1 or TRBD2 may be the D gene (5 bases each). The CDR3 spans 13 residues. The V and J ends lost 4 bases and 9 bases respectively, with 13 bases between them. Germline V CDR1 and CDR2: MDHEN, SYDVKM. CDR3 sequence reads: CASSSWGSGIQYF. CDR3 in DNA: TGTGCCAGCAGTTCGTGGGGGAGCGGCATTCAGTACTTC. The variable domain in full, completed from reference TRBV28 and TRBJ2-4, reads DVKVTQSSRYLVKRTGEKVFLECVQDMDHENMFWYRQDPGLGLRLIYFSYDVKMKEKGDIPEGYSVSREKKERFSLILESASTNQTSMYLCASSSWGSGIQYFGAGTRLSVL.

This clonotype was seen only a few times. The chain uses TRBV10-3 and TRBJ1-5, with a weak D call TRBD1 (5 bases). V was shortened by 6 bases and J by 4 bases, with 10 bases between the two germline ends. Germline V gene sequence: CDR1 ENHRY, CDR2 SYGVKD. The length of the CDR3 is 13 residues. The CDR3: CAISPQDNQPQHF. The CDR3 bases are TGTGCCATCAGCCCACAGGATAATCAGCCCCAGCATTTT.

A few counts support this clonotype. The chain recombines TRBV10-3 with TRBJ2-7, with 7 bases that match TRBD2. The CDR3 has 17 amino acids. CDR1 and CDR2 from the germline V gene are ENHRY and SYGVKD. V trimming: 5 bases; J trimming: 0 bases; junction bases outside the gene matches: 13. The CDR3 DNA sequence: TGTGCCATCAGTACTAAAGCAGCCGGGACTACCTCCTACGAGCAGTACTTC. Translated: CAISTKAAGTTSYEQYF.

This clonotype was seen only a few times. CDR3: CASSGGDRGYEQYF. The CDR3 DNA follows: TGTGCCAGCAGTGGTGGGGACAGGGGTTACGAGCAGTACTTC. The chain combines TRBV28 with TRBJ2-7, with TRBD1 matching over 10 bases. CDR3 length: 14 amino acids. V dropped 5 bases and J dropped 4; count of bases not matched to a gene: 5. CDR1 is MDHEN and CDR2 is SYDVKM in the germline V gene.

The chain has TRBV9 and TRBJ2-7; 9 nucleotides align to TRBD2. Germline V CDR1 and CDR2: SGDLS, YYNGEE. This CDR3 region has 13 residues. The V gene end was trimmed by 5 bases and the J gene end by 3 bases; junction bases not matched to a gene: 3. CDR3 DNA: TGTGCCAGCAGTAGCGGGAGAGACTACGAGCAGTACTTC. Protein: CASSSGRDYEQYF.

This clonotype was seen only a few times. The CDR3 coding sequence is TGTGCCAGCAGCTTCAGGGTCAATGAGCAGTTCTTC. As protein: CASSFRVNEQFF. V and J are TRBV5-5 and TRBJ2-1; the D gene is possibly TRBD1 (5 bases). The ends were cut back, 2 bases at V and 6 bases at J, with 6 bases in the middle. The CDR3 runs 12 residues. CDR1 is SGHKS, CDR2 YYEKEE, per germline (reference sequence). Drawing the rest from reference TRBV5-5 and TRBJ2-1, the complete variable domain is DAGVTQSPTHLIKTRGQQVTLRCSPISGHKSVSWYQQVLGQGPQFIFQYYEKEERGRGNFPDRFSARQFPNYSSELNVNALLLGDSALYLCASSFRVNEQFFGPGTRLTVL.

The chain recombines TRBV7-9 with TRBJ2-7, with 9 bases matching TRBD1. V lost 5 bases and J lost 5; bases outside the gene matches: 19. The CDR3 is 18 residues long. Germline values: CDR1 SEHNR, CDR2 FQNEAQ (reference sequence). CDR3 coding DNA: TGTGCCAGCAGCCATATGGGGGGACAGGGTTTGCCACCGGACGAGCAGTACTTC. This encodes CASSHMGGQGLPPDEQYF.

The table lists this clonotype with many counts. J is TRBJ2-7 and V is TRBV29-1, with D possibly matching TRBD1 (5 bases). The V end lost 0 bases, the J end lost 7 bases, and 7 bases lay between the germline ends. This CDR3 contains 11 residues. The germline V gene encodes CDR1 SQVTM and CDR2 ANQGSEA. CDR3 in amino acids: CSVEDRTEQYF. In nucleotides, the CDR3 is TGCAGCGTTGAAGATCGGACAGAGCAGTACTTC.

This clonotype was detected ten times or more. This chain connects TRBV6-6 to TRBJ1-5; maybe TRBD1 (5 bases). Germline loops: CDR1 MNHNY, CDR2 SVGAGI (reference sequence). Between the trimmed V and J ends, which lost 5 bases and 0 bases, there was a span of 14 bases. The CDR3 covers 16 residues. The CDR3 sequence is CASSTPVGGSNQPQHF. CDR3 DNA: TGTGCCAGCAGTACCCCTGTCGGGGGTAGCAATCAGCCCCAGCATTTT.

The rearrangement uses TRBV29-1 and TRBJ2-7, with 8 bases matching TRBD1. The CDR3 sequence is 13 residues long. Germline CDR1 and CDR2: SQVTM and ANQGSEA. V lost 6 bases and J lost 5; bases outside the gene matches: 9. For the CDR3, the DNA is TGCAGCGTCAGGACAGGGCCTCCTAACGAGCAGTACTTC. Its translation is CSVRTGPPNEQYF.

This clonotype is medium-sized (0.01 to 0.1%) within its sample. The chain is built from TRBV10-3 and TRBJ2-1, with TRBD2 matching over 8 bases. This CDR3 is 17 amino acids long. Trimming cost V 2 bases and J 0 bases; bases outside gene matches: 6. Germline V lookup: CDR1 ENHRY, CDR2 SYGVKD. CDR3 loop: CAISERIAGFSYNEQFF. The CDR3 nucleotides read TGTGCCATCAGTGAGCGGATAGCGGGATTCTCCTACAATGAGCAGTTCTTC.

The sample holds many counts of this clonotype. This chain uses TRBV7-9 with TRBJ2-7; 7 positions agree with TRBD1. The V gene's germline CDR1 is SEHNR and CDR2 FQNEAQ (reference sequence). CDR3 length: 14 residues. Trimming took 5 bases from V and 3 from J; bases not matched to a gene: 7. The CDR3 sequence is CASSRPDRNYEQYF. CDR3 nucleotides: TGTGCCAGCAGCCGCCCGGACAGGAACTACGAGCAGTACTTC.

This clonotype was seen a handful of times. The chain combines TRBV7-2 with TRBJ2-3; the D gene could be TRBD1 or TRBD2 (6 bases each). The CDR3 sequence is 16 residues long. The V gene lost 4 bases and the J gene lost 2 bases, with 16 bases spanning the gap. Germline lookup yields CDR1 SGHTA and CDR2 FQGNSA. The CDR3 DNA reads as TGTGCCAGCAGCTCCAAGGCCAGGGGACTCACAGATACGCAGTATTTT. Translating gives CASSSKARGLTDTQYF.

This clonotype was detected ten times or more. This chain joins TRBV20-1 and TRBJ2-2; D gene unclear. Deletions cut 1 base from V and 0 bases from J, with 6 bases between. Germline V gene sequence: CDR1 DFQATT, CDR2 SNEGSKA (reference sequence). This CDR3 is 14 amino acids long. CDR3 sequence reads: CSARAVANTGELFF. The CDR3 coding sequence is TGCAGTGCTAGAGCTGTAGCGAACACCGGGGAGCTGTTTTTT.

This clonotype was observed many times. Written as DNA, the CDR3 is TGTGCCAGTCAGACCTCGCCCACAGATACGCAGTATTTT. Protein product: CASQTSPTDTQYF. The gene calls are TRBV18 and TRBJ2-3; no definite D call. Germline CDR1 and CDR2: KGHSH and LQKENI. V was pared by 9 bases and J by 2 bases, with 12 bases between. CDR3 length: 13 amino acids.

This clonotype appeared many times. This rearrangement joins TRBV6-1 to TRBJ2-7; D gene ambiguous. CDR1 MNHNS and CDR2 SASEGT come from the germline V gene. With 1 base removed from V and 4 bases from J, the gap between germline ends came to 11 bases. This CDR3 contains 14 residues. The CDR3: CASSEGAVMYEQYF. The CDR3 DNA is TGTGCCAGCAGTGAAGGGGCAGTTATGTACGAGCAGTACTTC.

The chain carries TRBV7-8 and TRBJ2-7, with 7 bases lining up with TRBD2. The V segment lost 5 bases and the J segment 3 bases; nucleotides outside the gene matches: 10. CDR1 is SGHVS, CDR2 FQNEAQ, per germline. The CDR3 is made up of 15 amino acids. CDR3 protein: CASSPQHGTNYEQYF. As DNA, the CDR3 is TGTGCCAGCAGCCCACAACATGGGACTAACTACGAGCAGTACTTC.